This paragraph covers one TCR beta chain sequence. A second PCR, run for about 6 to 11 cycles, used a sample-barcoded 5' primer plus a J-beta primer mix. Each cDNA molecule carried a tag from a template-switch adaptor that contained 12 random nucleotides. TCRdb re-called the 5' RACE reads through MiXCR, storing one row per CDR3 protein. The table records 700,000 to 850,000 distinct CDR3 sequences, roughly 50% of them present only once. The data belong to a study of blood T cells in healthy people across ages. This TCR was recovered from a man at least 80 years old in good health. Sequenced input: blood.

The chain's CDR3 is CASSVSGDNVEKLFF. The CDR3, as DNA: TGCGCCAGCAGCGTGTCAGGGGATAACGTCGAAAAACTGTTTTTT. This chain uses TRBV5-1 with TRBJ1-4; perhaps TRBD1 as D (6 bases). The germline V gene has CDR1 SGHRS and CDR2 YFSETQ. The CDR3 has 15 residues. V dropped 4 bases and J dropped 8 bases, with 18 bases sitting between them.